The 31 T cell receptor beta chains below all came from one sample that was sequenced in a study of blood T cells in healthy people across ages (dated by TCRdb to the mid-2010s). The library came from 5' RACE. The run used an Illumina HiSeq 2500. A second roughly 7 to 11 cycle PCR used a sample-barcoded 5' primer and a J-beta primer mix. TCRdb reran the public reads through fastp at Q25 and MiXCR, keeping productive beta chains. One record per CDR3 amino acid sequence lists the most common genes and DNA. This sample holds 750,000 or so distinct CDR3 sequences; 20% to 30% were observed only once. More than 7.5% of the sample rests with the top ten. These same data were also listed under a study on T cells of mothers and their children.

Source material: blood. The receptors were sampled from a boy aged 5-17 years in good health.

This chain connects TRBV28 to TRBJ2-5; D is unresolved. The J call may be wrong; the DNA end is better matched by TRBJ2-7. The CDR3 sequence is 12 residues long. The germline gives CDR1 MDHEN, CDR2 SYDVKM. CDR3 in DNA: TGTGCCAGCAGTATGGACCGTGACGAGCAGTACTTC. Its protein product is CASSMDRDEQYF.

The chain uses TRBV28 and TRBJ2-7, with a possible D match to TRBD2 (5 bases). The CDR3 loop spans 15 amino acids. The V gene's germline CDR1 is MDHEN and CDR2 SYDVKM. V lost 7 bases and J 4 bases, leaving 20 bases between the germline ends. CDR3 nucleotides: TGTGCCAGCACCGCCCCCCCAAGCGGTCTTTACGAGCAGTACTTC. This translates into CASTAPPSGLYEQYF.

This clonotype was seen just once. The chain combines TRBV28 with TRBJ2-1; a weak D match, TRBD2 (5 bases). This CDR3 contains 18 residues. Trimming took off 2 bases at V and 0 bases at J, with 17 bases between the two ends. Germline CDR1 MDHEN, CDR2 SYDVKM. CDR3 bases: TGTGCCAGCAGTTTAAGCCTCCCAGACCGGGGCTCCTACAATGAGCAGTTCTTC. This translates into CASSLSLPDRGSYNEQFF.

The chain links TRBV12-3 or TRBV12-4 to TRBJ1-4; possibly TRBD1 for D (5 bases). V shed 2 bases and J shed 7 bases, with 11 bases lying between them. The CDR3 is made up of 14 amino acids. Here the CDR3 DNA reads TGTGCCAGCAGTTTATCGGGGGGTGGTGAAAAACTGTTTTTT. This encodes CASSLSGGGEKLFF.

In this sample, this clonotype turned up a few times. In nucleotides, the CDR3 is TGTGCCAGCAGCTTCTTGACTAGCGGGAGGACCTACGAGCAGTACTTC. Amino acids: CASSFLTSGRTYEQYF. The V and J genes are TRBV7-9 and TRBJ2-7, with 13 positions matching TRBD2. The CDR3 sequence is 16 residues long. Trimming removed 3 bases from V and 2 bases from J; junction bases left unmatched: 4. Germline CDR1 reads SEHNR; CDR2 reads FQNEAQ (reference sequence).

In regard to this clonotype: The germline gene is not matched at one end of the junction; a read error may be the cause. V usage is TRBV5-1 and J usage is TRBJ1-1, with no clear D. From germline, CDR1 is SGHRS and CDR2 YFSETQ. This CDR3 is 14 amino acids long. The CDR3 DNA reads as TGCGCCAGCAGTTTGGCCACCAAGAACACTGAAGCTTTCTTT. Translating it yields CASSLATKNTEAFF.

V gene TRBV28 combines with J gene TRBJ2-5, with TRBD2 identical over 11 bases. In germline, CDR1 is MDHEN, CDR2 SYDVKM. The CDR3 is made up of 14 amino acids. With 5 bases clipped from V and 5 bases from J, the junction kept 4 bases outside the gene matches. CDR3 loop: CASSRTSGLETQYF. CDR3 DNA: TGTGCCAGCAGTCGGACTAGCGGGTTGGAGACCCAGTACTTC.

The genes are TRBV20-1 and TRBJ2-3, with 9 bases matching TRBD1. The J segment lost 8 bases and the V segment lost 6 bases, leaving 12 bases of the junction unmatched. This CDR3 contains 14 residues. Germline lookup yields CDR1 DFQATT and CDR2 SNEGSKA (reference sequence). This CDR3 reads CSALGQGLKGTQYF. CDR3 bases: TGCAGTGCCCTAGGACAGGGGTTGAAGGGTACGCAGTATTTT.

This sequence joins TRBV12-3 or TRBV12-4 and TRBJ2-7, with D maybe TRBD2 (5 bases). V lost 4 bases and J lost 6, with 16 bases in between. There are 14 residues in the CDR3. CDR3 loop: CASSSVEGPGEQYF. For the CDR3, the DNA is TGTGCCAGCAGTTCGGTTGAGGGCCCGGGCGAGCAGTACTTC.

The V and J genes are TRBV24-1 and TRBJ2-5; D perhaps matches TRBD2 (6 bases). The CDR3 extends over 13 amino acids. The V end was cut by 7 bases, the J end by 5 bases, with 13 bases between. Germline-derived CDR1 and CDR2 are KGHDR and SFDVKD. CDR3 sequence (DNA): TGTGCCACCAGGGGCGGGGTGTCGGAGACCCAGTACTTC. Its translation: CATRGGVSETQYF.

This clonotype has only a few counts. The junction does not match germline at one end; this may be a read error. The chain links TRBV3-1 to TRBJ2-5; D is possibly TRBD1 or TRBD2 (5 bases each). This CDR3 comprises 15 residues. The V gene's germline CDR1 is LGHDT and CDR2 YNNKEL (reference sequence). The CDR3 region is CASSPTGAVRETQYF. CDR3 nucleotides: TGTGCCAGCAGCCCCACAGGAGCCGTCAGGGAGACTCAGTACTTC.

This clonotype was picked up a small number of times. The chain couples TRBV29-1 to TRBJ2-1; D may correspond to TRBD1 or TRBD2 (6 bases each). In germline, CDR1 is SQVTM, CDR2 ANQGSEA. This CDR3 is built from 16 residues. The germline V and J ends were trimmed by 7 bases and 0 bases, with 19 bases remaining between them. This chain's CDR3 is CSALALGASSYNEQFF. Written as DNA, the CDR3 is TGCAGCGCACTAGCCCTGGGGGCTAGCTCCTACAATGAGCAGTTCTTC.

This clonotype was observed a handful of times. The rearrangement joins TRBV7-6 to TRBJ2-1, with D maybe TRBD1 (6 bases). The CDR3 totals 19 residues. The V gene lost 4 bases and the J gene lost 0 bases, with 22 bases spanning the gap. Germline CDR1 and CDR2: SGHVS and FNYEAQ. CDR3 nucleotide sequence: TGTGCCAGCAGCTATAACCCGGCCTTTCGAGGGGGCTCCTACAATGAGCAGTTCTTC. Protein: CASSYNPAFRGGSYNEQFF.

The chain couples TRBV7-3 to TRBJ2-4; a possible D gene is TRBD2 (6 bases). The germline gives CDR1 SGHTA, CDR2 FQGTGA. The V end lost 4 bases, the J end lost 3 bases, and 16 bases lay between the germline ends. The CDR3 sequence is 16 residues long. CDR3 sequence reads: CASSSGRPGVKNIQYF. The CDR3 coding sequence is TGTGCCAGCAGCTCCGGTAGACCGGGAGTCAAAAACATTCAGTACTTC.

This chain joins TRBV4-1 and TRBJ2-5; a weak D match, TRBD2 (7 bases). The CDR3 length is 17 residues. The germline CDR1 and CDR2 sequences are MGHRA and YSYEKL. Trimming pared 0 bases from V and 1 base from J, leaving 15 bases between. Written as DNA, the CDR3 is TGCGCCAGCAGCCAAGATGGGGGGGCCCCATCCCAAGAGACCCAGTACTTC. As protein: CASSQDGGAPSQETQYF.

This clonotype was detected only a few times. The chain joins TRBV7-9 to TRBJ2-2, with 9 bases lining up with TRBD1. With V trimmed by 3 bases and J by 5 bases, 7 bases remained unmatched. Germline values: CDR1 SEHNR, CDR2 FQNEAQ (reference sequence). The CDR3 sequence is 16 residues long. The CDR3 bases are TGTGCCAGCAGCTTGATATTCGGACAGGGGACCGGGGAGCTGTTTTTT. This gives the protein CASSLIFGQGTGELFF.

There are a few counts of this clonotype. The chain links TRBV5-6 to TRBJ2-7, with a tentative D call TRBD2 (6 bases). The CDR3 loop spans 12 amino acids. The germline V gene has CDR1 SGHDT and CDR2 YYEEEE. Deletions cut 3 bases from V and 6 bases from J, with 10 bases between. CDR3 amino acids: CASSYLGGEQYF. The CDR3, as DNA: TGTGCCAGCAGCTACCTCGGGGGCGAGCAGTACTTC.

The chain is built from TRBV9 and TRBJ1-5; D unresolved. Germline assignment: CDR1 SGDLS and CDR2 YYNGEE. The CDR3 contains 14 residues. Trimming stripped 3 bases from V and 2 bases from J, with 9 bases between. This CDR3 reads CASSAGLRNQPQHF. The CDR3 DNA is TGTGCCAGCAGCGCCGGCCTGCGCAATCAGCCCCAGCATTTT.

This sequence joins TRBV28 and TRBJ2-5, with 9 nucleotides matching TRBD1. CDR1 and CDR2 (germline): MDHEN, SYDVKM. The V gene end was trimmed by 3 bases and the J gene end by 2 bases; junction bases not matched to a gene: 7. CDR3 length: 16 residues. CDR3 DNA sequence: TGTGCCAGCAGTTTTCTCCCGGGACAGGGACAAGAGACCCAGTACTTC. It encodes CASSFLPGQGQETQYF. Full variable domain (outside the CDR3, taken from reference TRBV28 and TRBJ2-5): DVKVTQSSRYLVKRTGEKVFLECVQDMDHENMFWYRQDPGLGLRLIYFSYDVKMKEKGDIPEGYSVSREKKERFSLILESASTNQTSMYLCASSFLPGQGQETQYFGPGTRLLVL.

This clonotype was observed a handful of times. V is TRBV2 and J is TRBJ2-2; TRBD1 is a possible D gene (6 bases). V lost 3 bases and J 4 bases, leaving 9 bases between the germline ends. This CDR3 has 14 residues. Germline CDR1 SNHLY, CDR2 FYNNEI. CDR3 sequence: CASSEQGFTGELFF. DNA of the CDR3: TGTGCCAGCAGTGAGCAGGGGTTCACCGGGGAGCTGTTTTTT. Drawing the rest from reference TRBV2 and TRBJ2-2, the complete variable domain is EPEVTQTPSHQVTQMGQEVILRCVPISNHLYFYWYRQILGQKVEFLVSFYNNEISEKSEIFDDQFSVERPDGSNFTLKIRSTKLEDSAMYFCASSEQGFTGELFFGEGSRLTVL.

This clonotype was counted a few times. This CDR3 reads CASSLDRVPSGANVLTF. Written as DNA, the CDR3 is TGTGCCAGCAGCTTAGATCGGGTGCCCTCTGGGGCCAACGTCCTGACTTTC. The genes are TRBV11-2 and TRBJ2-6; D unclear. Trimming took 0 bases from V and 0 from J, leaving 9 bases between them. Germline V gene data show CDR1 as SGHAT and CDR2 as FQNNGV. The CDR3 is 17 residues long. The variable domain in full, with the rest retrieved from reference TRBV11-2 and TRBJ2-6, is EAGVAQSPRYKIIEKRQSVAFWCNPISGHATLYWYQQILGQGPKLLIQFQNNGVVDDSQLPKDRFSAERLKGVDSTLKIQPAKLEDSAVYLCASSLDRVPSGANVLTFGAGSRLTVL.

This clonotype showed up just a few times. The CDR3 protein is CSVEASGGQGDTQYF. The DNA for the CDR3 is TGCAGCGTTGAGGCTAGCGGGGGGCAGGGGGATACGCAGTATTTT. This chain connects TRBV29-1 to TRBJ2-3; 11 bases fit TRBD2. Germline V CDR1 and CDR2: SQVTM, ANQGSEA. CDR3 length equals 15 residues. Trimming cost V 3 bases and J 6 bases; bases outside gene matches: 8.

This clonotype has a handful of counts. The rearrangement joins TRBV7-2 to TRBJ2-7; 12 bases are a match to TRBD2. V shed 7 bases, J shed 6 bases, and the junction held 7 bases outside the gene matches. The CDR3 covers 14 residues. Germline lookup yields CDR1 SGHTA and CDR2 FQGNSA. CDR3 coding DNA: TGTGCCAGCACCTCTAGCGGGGGGGCCGGCGAGCAGTACTTC. Its protein product is CASTSSGGAGEQYF.

This clonotype was seen many times. The CDR3 DNA reads as TGTGCCAGCAGCCCCCGACTAGCGGGAGAGTACGAGCAGTACTTC. It translates to CASSPRLAGEYEQYF. V usage is TRBV2 and J usage is TRBJ2-7; 12 bases fit TRBD2. Germline CDR1 reads SNHLY; CDR2 reads FYNNEI. The V segment lost 6 bases and the J segment 4 bases; nucleotides outside the gene matches: 7. The CDR3 length is 15 residues.

This chain uses TRBV12-3 or TRBV12-4 with TRBJ1-1; 8 bases fit TRBD1. V was pared by 2 bases and J by 0 bases, with 2 bases of the junction left unmatched. CDR3 length equals 15 residues. The CDR3 loop is CASSLQGALNTEAFF. CDR3 sequence (DNA): TGTGCCAGCAGTTTACAGGGGGCCTTGAACACTGAAGCTTTCTTT.

The rearrangement joins TRBV6-5 to TRBJ1-1; D perhaps matches TRBD1 (5 bases). Germline values: CDR1 MNHEY, CDR2 SVGAGI. This CDR3 region has 14 residues. Trimming took 2 bases from V and 5 from J, leaving 12 bases between them. CDR3 DNA: TGTGCCAGCAGTTACGGTGGGGGGTGGACTGAAGCTTTCTTT. Translating it yields CASSYGGGWTEAFF.

This clonotype was found a few times. The V call is TRBV6-5, the J call TRBJ2-1; D unresolved. The germline V gene has CDR1 MNHEY and CDR2 SVGAGI. The CDR3 has 15 amino acids. The V gene lost 4 bases and the J gene lost 0 bases, with 10 bases spanning the gap. The CDR3 sequence is CASSWGISSYNEQFF. In DNA form, the CDR3 reads TGTGCCAGCAGTTGGGGTATTAGCTCCTACAATGAGCAGTTCTTC.

The V and J genes are TRBV10-3 and TRBJ1-4; unclear D gene. This CDR3 is 15 amino acids long. CDR1 is ENHRY, CDR2 SYGVKD, per germline. Trimming took off 0 bases at V and 10 bases at J, with 15 bases between the two ends. Written as DNA, the CDR3 is TGTGCCATCAGTGAGTCTACAACCCACTCGGGAAAACTGTTTTTT. This codes for CAISESTTHSGKLFF.

The chain joins TRBV29-1 to TRBJ2-5; D is unclear. CDR1 and CDR2 from the germline V gene are SQVTM and ANQGSEA. The ends were cut back, 5 bases at V and 4 bases at J, with 11 bases in the middle. The CDR3 has 12 residues. The chain's CDR3 is CSVSTLGETQYF. The CDR3, as DNA: TGCAGCGTTTCGACCCTGGGAGAGACCCAGTACTTC.

There are a few counts of this clonotype. The chain carries TRBV12-3 or TRBV12-4 and TRBJ2-5, with a weak D call TRBD2 (5 bases). This CDR3 comprises 14 residues. V lost 5 bases and J lost 5, with 15 bases in between. Here the CDR3 reads CASSPEGRGETQYF. As DNA, the CDR3 is TGTGCCAGCAGTCCAGAGGGCCGGGGTGAGACCCAGTACTTC.

The sample holds a few counts of this clonotype. The V call is TRBV24-1, the J call TRBJ2-2; D is ambiguous. The germline V gene has CDR1 KGHDR and CDR2 SFDVKD. The CDR3 length is 17 residues. Deletions cut 0 bases from V and 4 bases from J, with 14 bases between. CDR3 sequence: CATSDLPGRQGTGELFF. The CDR3 DNA is TGTGCCACCAGTGATTTGCCCGGGCGTCAAGGCACCGGGGAGCTGTTTTTT.